These 28 T cell receptor beta chains were sequenced from one sample in a study of CD8 T cells in ankylosing spondylitis. Notes on the study in general: A TCR beta motif of several highly homologous variants seemed to mark ankylosing spondylitis blood.

MiXCR, applied by TCRdb to the 5' RACE reads, yields one record per CDR3 protein. The sample consists of over 600,000 distinct CDR3 sequences, 15% to 20% of them appearing once. The antigens of these receptors remain unknown. Sequenced sample: blood, either unsorted or a sorted T cell fraction (not recorded which). The receptors were gathered from a male donor with ankylosing spondylitis.

This clonotype has more than one count but fewer than ten. The CDR3 loop is CARSETGGFTEAFF. In DNA, the CDR3 is TGTGCCAGATCAGAGACAGGGGGATTCACTGAAGCTTTCTTT. The chain couples TRBV2 to TRBJ1-1; TRBD1 aligns across 9 bases. V shed 9 bases and J 4 bases; nucleotides not matched to a gene: 9. Germline V gives CDR1 SNHLY, CDR2 FYNNEI. CDR3 length: 14 amino acids.

This chain joins TRBV27 and TRBJ1-1, with a tentative D call TRBD1 (5 bases). The germline gives CDR1 MNHEY, CDR2 SMNVEV (reference sequence). The CDR3 has 13 residues. The V and J ends lost 4 bases and 3 bases respectively, with 9 bases between them. The CDR3 bases are TGTGCCAGCAGTTATACCAGGGACACTGAAGCTTTCTTT. As protein: CASSYTRDTEAFF.

V usage is TRBV5-1 and J usage is TRBJ2-7, with D uncertain. The germline V and J ends were trimmed by 4 bases and 6 bases, with 17 bases remaining between them. CDR1 is SGHRS and CDR2 is YFSETQ in the germline V gene. This CDR3 has 14 residues. CDR3 region: CASSPTARSTEQYF. CDR3 in DNA: TGCGCCAGCAGCCCCACCGCCCGGTCTACCGAGCAGTACTTC.

The CDR3 region has the DNA TGTGCCAGCAGTAGCGGGAGGTGGCAAGAGACCCAGTACTTC. Its translation is CASSSGRWQETQYF. The chain recombines TRBV6-2 or TRBV6-3 with TRBJ2-5; 9 nucleotides match TRBD2. This CDR3 spans 14 amino acids. CDR1 MNHEY and CDR2 SVGEGT come from the germline V gene. After removal of 5 bases from V and 2 bases from J, the junction contained 3 bases not matched to a gene.

This clonotype was seen a few times. This sequence joins TRBV4-1 and TRBJ1-6; unclear D gene. From germline, CDR1 is MGHRA and CDR2 YSYEKL. The CDR3 spans 17 residues. The V gene lost 1 base and the J gene lost 9 bases, with 19 bases spanning the gap. CDR3 bases: TGCGCCAGCAGCCAAGGCATGAGCTTTTCGACTGGTTCACCCCTCCACTTT. It specifies CASSQGMSFSTGSPLHF.

The gene calls are TRBV6-2 or TRBV6-3 and TRBJ2-3; possibly TRBD2 for D (6 bases). This CDR3 spans 18 amino acids. Germline V lookup: CDR1 MNHEY, CDR2 SVGEGT. Trimming stripped 5 bases from V and 4 bases from J, with 25 bases between. This CDR3 is CASSPLGTQSLPSDTQYF. CDR3 in DNA: TGTGCCAGCAGTCCCTTGGGGACTCAAAGTCTTCCATCAGATACGCAGTATTTT.

In its sample, this clonotype was seen a few times. V gene TRBV25-1 combines with J gene TRBJ2-1; TRBD2 agrees at 7 bases. CDR1 and CDR2 from the germline V gene are MGHDK and SYGVNS. Trimming at V came to 1 base and at J to 9 bases, leaving 15 bases not matched to a gene. CDR3 length equals 17 residues. The chain's CDR3 is CASSEFGAGVGRGEQFF. CDR3 bases: TGTGCCAGCAGTGAATTCGGCGCGGGAGTGGGTAGAGGTGAGCAGTTCTTC.

The chain uses TRBV10-3 and TRBJ2-1, with a weak D call TRBD1 (6 bases). The CDR3 has 14 amino acids. Trimming pared 6 bases from V and 3 bases from J, leaving 12 bases between. Per the germline V gene, CDR1 is ENHRY and CDR2 is SYGVKD. In DNA, the CDR3 is TGTGCCATCAGCGCCGGGACAATCTACAATGAGCAGTTCTTC. Amino acid sequence: CAISAGTIYNEQFF.

The J gene is TRBJ1-5, the V gene TRBV2; possible D gene TRBD1, 6 bases. Germline V lookup: CDR1 SNHLY, CDR2 FYNNEI. Trimming shortened V by 7 bases and J by 3 bases, and 19 bases separated the two germline ends. The CDR3 loop spans 16 amino acids. CDR3 sequence (DNA): TGTGCCAGCACCCCCGAGGGAGGGGGATTCAATCAGCCCCAGCATTTT. It codes for CASTPEGGGFNQPQHF.

The chain recombines TRBV12-3 or TRBV12-4 with TRBJ1-4; D is unclear. V lost 7 bases to trimming and J lost 7 bases, with 19 bases between them. The CDR3 is 15 residues long. The CDR3 DNA follows: TGTGCCAGCAAGGATGACGGGCAGAGCGGTGAAAAACTGTTTTTT. Protein: CASKDDGQSGEKLFF.

The chain combines TRBV28 with TRBJ2-2, with TRBD2 identical over 13 bases. The CDR3 length is 17 residues. Germline V gene sequence: CDR1 MDHEN, CDR2 SYDVKM. J lost 1 base, V lost 6 bases, and 5 bases had no gene match. The CDR3 DNA sequence: TGTGCCAGCAGCACGGGACTAGCGGGACGGAACACCGGGGAGCTGTTTTTT. Translating it yields CASSTGLAGRNTGELFF.

This clonotype has only a few counts. The chain carries TRBV11-3 and TRBJ2-1; 8 positions match TRBD2. This CDR3 has 13 amino acids. Germline loops: CDR1 SGHNT, CDR2 YENEEA. J was trimmed by 12 bases and V by 3 bases; bases with no gene match: 7. The chain's CDR3 is CASSLGPGLGQFF. The CDR3 DNA is TGTGCCAGCAGCTTGGGGCCGGGACTAGGGCAGTTCTTC.

This clonotype has a count of ten or more. This chain uses TRBV12-3 or TRBV12-4 with TRBJ2-7; possibly TRBD1 for D (6 bases). V lost 10 bases and J lost 0, with 13 bases in between. The CDR3 covers 13 residues. The CDR3 coding sequence is TGTGCCACCTCAACAGGGTACTCCTACGAGCAGTACTTC. Translation gives CATSTGYSYEQYF.

This CDR3 is CASTLGGSYEQYF. In DNA, the CDR3 is TGTGCCAGCACCCTCGGAGGGTCCTACGAGCAGTACTTC. The chain is built from TRBV12-3 or TRBV12-4 and TRBJ2-7; D may be TRBD2 (6 bases). The CDR3 contains 13 residues. V gave up 7 bases and J gave up 1 base, with 11 bases separating them.

This chain connects TRBV5-6 to TRBJ2-1; TRBD1 or TRBD2 may be the D gene (5 bases each). Trimming cost V 1 base and J 3 bases, with 14 bases left between them. In germline, CDR1 is SGHDT, CDR2 YYEEEE. This CDR3 is built from 16 residues. CDR3 in amino acids: CASSLTAGTIYNEQFF. The CDR3 nucleotides read TGTGCCAGCAGCTTGACAGCAGGGACCATCTACAATGAGCAGTTCTTC. The complete variable domain, with remaining parts taken from reference TRBV5-6 and TRBJ2-1, reads DAGVTQSPTHLIKTRGQQVTLRCSPKSGHDTVSWYQQALGQGPQFIFQYYEEEERQRGNFPDRFSGHQFPNYSSELNVNALLLGDSALYLCASSLTAGTIYNEQFFGPGTRLTVL.

The table lists this clonotype with a few counts. The rearrangement joins TRBV7-8 to TRBJ2-2, with 7 bases that match TRBD2. The junction had 4 bases not matched to a gene; V was cut back by 3 bases and J by 3 bases. The CDR3 has 15 amino acids. Germline-derived CDR1 and CDR2 are SGHVS and FQNEAQ. In nucleotides, the CDR3 is TGTGCCAGCAGCTTTTTCCTAGCGGACACCGGGGAGCTGTTTTTT. Amino acid sequence: CASSFFLADTGELFF.

The V gene is TRBV20-1, the J gene TRBJ2-5, with D possibly matching TRBD1 (6 bases). Germline V CDR1 and CDR2: DFQATT, SNEGSKA (reference sequence). This CDR3 contains 13 residues. Trimming removed 5 bases from V and 5 bases from J, with 15 bases in between. CDR3 residues: CSAPPRGWETQYF. CDR3 DNA: TGCAGTGCTCCGCCCAGGGGATGGGAGACCCAGTACTTC.

The V and J genes are TRBV28 and TRBJ2-1; 12 bases line up with TRBD2. CDR1 MDHEN and CDR2 SYDVKM come from the germline V gene. This CDR3 comprises 19 residues. The trim removed 7 bases at V and 0 bases at J, leaving 13 bases unmatched. In nucleotides, the CDR3 is TGTGCCAGCACTACTTCGACTAGCGGGGGATCGAGCTCCTACAATGAGCAGTTCTTC. Translated, it gives CASTTSTSGGSSSYNEQFF.

This clonotype was counted only a few times. V usage is TRBV12-3 or TRBV12-4 and J usage is TRBJ2-5; 7 bases line up with TRBD2. Unmatched junction bases numbered 11, after V lost 2 bases and J lost 5 bases. This CDR3 has 16 residues. CDR3 protein: CASSLFSWGGDETQYF. DNA of the CDR3: TGTGCCAGCAGTTTATTTTCGTGGGGGGGGGATGAGACCCAGTACTTC.

Here the CDR3 DNA reads TGCGCCAGCAGCCATACAGGGCAAGCCAAAAACATTCAGTACTTC. Translating gives CASSHTGQAKNIQYF. This rearrangement joins TRBV5-1 to TRBJ2-4; D might be TRBD1 (6 bases). This CDR3 has 15 residues. CDR1 SGHRS and CDR2 YFSETQ come from the germline V gene. V lost 4 bases, J lost 0 bases, and 11 bases lay in between.

There are a few counts of this clonotype. The rearrangement links TRBV29-1 to TRBJ2-1, with D uncertain. The germline V and J ends were trimmed by 4 bases and 0 bases, with 10 bases remaining between them. The CDR3 extends over 14 amino acids. CDR1 is SQVTM and CDR2 is ANQGSEA in the germline V gene. CDR3 amino acids: CSVAAQSSYNEQFF. DNA of the CDR3: TGCAGCGTTGCTGCTCAGAGCTCCTACAATGAGCAGTTCTTC.

V usage is TRBV11-2 and J usage is TRBJ2-3; D may be TRBD1 or TRBD2 (5 bases each). The V end was cut by 0 bases, the J end by 5 bases, with 12 bases between. Germline loops: CDR1 SGHAT, CDR2 FQNNGV. This CDR3 region has 15 residues. DNA of the CDR3: TGTGCCAGCAGCTTAGACTCTTTTGGGGGAGATACGCAGTATTTT. The encoded protein is CASSLDSFGGDTQYF.

In its sample, this clonotype was seen many times. The gene calls are TRBV10-3 and TRBJ2-1, with 16 bases identical to TRBD2. CDR1 is ENHRY, CDR2 SYGVKD, per germline. The CDR3 is 14 amino acids. Trimming took 6 bases from V and 10 from J; bases not matched to a gene: 3. The CDR3 region has the DNA TGTGCCATCAGCCGGGGACTAGCGGGAGGGGAGCAGTTCTTC. It encodes CAISRGLAGGEQFF.

Notes on this clonotype: Sequence at one end of the junction differs from germline and may be a read error. This chain links TRBV11-2 with TRBJ2-1; D could derive from TRBD1 or TRBD2 (5 bases each). From germline, CDR1 is SGHAT and CDR2 FQNNGV. CDR3 size: 16 residues. CDR3 nucleotide sequence: TGTGCCAGCAGCTTAGGGGCAGGGACCCTCTACGATGAGCAGTTCTTC. This translates into CASSLGAGTLYDEQFF.

This clonotype was picked up a small number of times. The gene calls are TRBV20-1 and TRBJ2-1, with unresolved D. Trimming removed 8 bases from V and 8 bases from J, with 22 bases in between. The CDR3 is 14 residues long. Germline V lookup: CDR1 DFQATT, CDR2 SNEGSKA (reference sequence). CDR3 coding DNA: TGCAGTCCCCACGCCCGATCTACGGTCCATGAGCAGTTCTTC. Protein: CSPHARSTVHEQFF.

This clonotype was found a few times. The chain uses TRBV12-3 or TRBV12-4 and TRBJ1-2; unclear D gene. This CDR3 has 14 residues. Trimming removed 1 base from V and 0 bases from J, with 6 bases in between. CDR3: CASSLGPSNYGYTF. CDR3 DNA sequence: TGTGCCAGCAGTTTAGGACCATCTAACTATGGCTACACCTTC.

This clonotype was detected a few times. The rearrangement uses TRBV24-1 and TRBJ2-1, with 12 bases aligning to TRBD1. The CDR3 is made up of 14 amino acids. J lost 8 bases, V lost 7 bases, and 5 bases had no gene match. Per the germline V gene, CDR1 is KGHDR and CDR2 is SFDVKD. The CDR3 protein is CATSPGQGADEQFF. Here the CDR3 DNA reads TGTGCCACCAGCCCGGGACAGGGGGCGGATGAGCAGTTCTTC.

V is TRBV20-1 and J is TRBJ1-6; no clear D. CDR3 length: 17 amino acids. In germline, CDR1 is DFQATT, CDR2 SNEGSKA (reference sequence). V lost 0 bases and J lost 0, with 12 bases in between. The CDR3 DNA reads as TGCAGTGCTAGAGATTCGGGGAAGGGCTCCTATAATTCACCCCTCCACTTT. It yields the protein CSARDSGKGSYNSPLHF.